Presented here are 7 T cell receptor beta chains from one specimen sequenced in a study of blood T cell repertoires in COVID-19. The method was immunoSEQ multiplex PCR; TCRdb's version includes in-frame clones alone and lacks a portion of them. The sample contains 140,000 to 150,000 clones, around three quarters of which appear only once. Sequenced sample: peripheral blood. Every receptor here comes from a man between 60 and 75 years old with acute or convalescent COVID-19.

The chain uses TRBV5-4 and TRBJ2-6, with 12 positions matching TRBD2. V lost 2 bases, J lost 2 bases, and 5 bases stayed unmatched. The CDR3 spans 18 residues. CDR1 and CDR2 (germline): SGHNT, YYREEE (reference sequence). In nucleotides, the CDR3 is TGTGCCAGCAGCTTTGATGGACTAGCGGGAACTGGGGCCAACGTCCTGACTTTC. Translated, it gives CASSFDGLAGTGANVLTF.

This clone came up a few times. The chain joins TRBV5-6 to TRBJ2-7, with 9 bases identical to TRBD2. CDR1 SGHDT and CDR2 YYEEEE come from the germline V gene. V dropped 1 base and J dropped 3; count of bases not matched to a gene: 11. CDR3 length equals 17 residues. In nucleotides, the CDR3 is TGTGCCAGCAGCTTGTTTAGCGGGAGTGGTGGGTACTACGAGCAGTACTTC. Protein sequence: CASSLFSGSGGYYEQYF.

The J gene is TRBJ1-2, the V gene TRBV20-1; 8 positions agree with TRBD1. The CDR3 loop spans 15 amino acids. Losses at the gene ends were 6 bases for V and 6 bases for J; bases not matched to a gene: 15. Germline values: CDR1 DFQATT, CDR2 SNEGSKA (reference sequence). The CDR3 region is CSASIIDRGLDGYTF. The CDR3, as DNA: TGCAGTGCAAGTATAATAGACAGGGGTCTGGATGGCTACACCTTC.

The chain is built from TRBV6-1 and TRBJ2-7, with D unclear. CDR1 MNHNS and CDR2 SASEGT come from the germline V gene. The CDR3 is 12 amino acids. Trimming took off 4 bases at V and 0 bases at J, with 4 bases between the two ends. CDR3 nucleotide sequence: TGTGCCAGCAGTGCATTCTCCTACGAGCAGTACTTC. Translating it yields CASSAFSYEQYF.

The chain links TRBV19 to TRBJ2-3, with a possible D match to TRBD1 (6 bases). Germline CDR1 and CDR2: LNHDA and SQIVND (reference sequence). The V gene lost 4 bases and the J gene lost 3 bases, with 14 bases spanning the gap. The CDR3 sequence is 15 residues long. The CDR3 DNA reads as TGTGCCAGTAGTACAGGGGCGAGTGGTACAGATACGCAGTATTTT. This translates into CASSTGASGTDTQYF.

The chain uses TRBV29-1 and TRBJ1-1; D possibly corresponds to TRBD1 (6 bases). V shed 6 bases and J shed 3 bases, with 11 bases lying between them. Germline V gives CDR1 SQVTM, CDR2 ANQGSEA. The CDR3 totals 12 residues. The CDR3 DNA follows: TGCAGCGTGGGACATTTGGACACTGAAGCTTTCTTT. It specifies CSVGHLDTEAFF.

The rearrangement joins TRBV3-1 (or the pseudogene TRBV3-2) to TRBJ1-2; 10 bases align to TRBD1. With 1 base clipped from V and 7 bases from J, the junction kept 3 bases outside the gene matches. CDR1 and CDR2 (germline): LGHDT, YNNKEL (reference sequence). The CDR3 runs to 14 residues. The chain's CDR3 is CASSQGQGALGYTF. The CDR3 nucleotides are TGTGCCAGCAGCCAAGGACAGGGGGCACTTGGCTACACCTTC.